Listed below are T cell receptor beta chains from one sample, sequenced in a study of blood T cell repertoires in COVID-19. The data were produced by immunoSEQ multiplex PCR, yet TCRdb's version contains in-frame clones alone and is incomplete. This table holds 350,000 to 450,000 clones, 89% found once. Sequenced sample: peripheral blood. The receptor set was obtained from a middle-aged woman with COVID-19, enrolled during active disease. Each CDR3 is given with its conserved first and last residue. D genes are given only for firm matches. The size field is filled for only some rows; it gives once, few, many or a size class.

j_call,clone_size,d_call,v_call,cdr3_aa,cdr3_nt
TRBJ2-5,NA,NA,TRBV5-1,CASSFLLPGQETQYF,TGCGCCAGCAGCTTTTTGCTACCGGGCCAAGAGACCCAGTACTTC
TRBJ1-5,NA,NA,TRBV5-8,CASSSGGSQPQHF,TGTGCCAGCAGTTCTGGAGGGTCTCAGCCCCAGCATTTT
TRBJ1-5,once,NA,TRBV6-6,CASSYFREQPQHF,TGTGCCAGCAGTTACTTCCGGGAACAGCCCCAGCATTTT
TRBJ1-3,NA,NA,TRBV7-8,CASSSTSESSSYTIYF,TGTGCCAGCAGCTCAACATCGGAGAGCTCCTCCTACACCATATATTTT
TRBJ2-3,NA,TRBD2,TRBV3-1/TRBV3-2,CASSAGVSQYF,TGTGCCAGCAGCGCGGGAGTTTCCCAGTATTTT
TRBJ2-1,NA,TRBD2,TRBV5-1,CASSLKTSGRSLTSYNEQFF,TGCGCCAGCAGCTTAAAAACTAGCGGGAGGTCCTTAACCTCCTACAATGAGCAGTTCTTC
TRBJ2-1,NA,NA,TRBV6-5,CASRLHSSYNEQFF,TGTGCCAGCAGACTACATAGCTCCTACAATGAGCAGTTCTTC
TRBJ1-2,NA,NA,TRBV14,CASSQLRDFNYGYTF,TGTGCCAGCAGCCAACTCCGGGACTTCAACTATGGCTACACCTTC
TRBJ1-2,NA,NA,TRBV18,CASSLGGDYGYTF,TGTGCCAGCTCTCTCGGGGGAGACTATGGCTACACCTTC
TRBJ2-7,few,TRBD1,TRBV6-6,CASLGQGAIHEQYF,TGTGCCAGCCTGGGACAGGGGGCGATCCACGAGCAGTACTTC
TRBJ1-6,NA,NA,TRBV10-3,CAITTGGHSPLHF,TGTGCCATCACCACCGGTGGTCATTCACCCCTCCACTTT
TRBJ1-5,NA,TRBD1,TRBV27,CASSASGTVPYQPQHF,TGTGCCAGCAGTGCATCCGGGACAGTCCCCTATCAGCCCCAGCATTTT
TRBJ2-5,NA,TRBD2,TRBV6-2/TRBV6-3,CASSYPLAGVVSAETQYF,TGTGCCAGCAGTTACCCCCTAGCGGGAGTAGTTTCGGCAGAGACCCAGTACTTC
TRBJ2-7,NA,NA,TRBV5-1,CASSLVQGREQYF,TGCGCCAGCAGCTTGGTACAGGGTCGGGAGCAGTACTTC
TRBJ1-4,NA,NA,TRBV6-1,CASSDRGGEKLFF,TGTGCCAGCAGTGACAGGGGTGGCGAAAAACTGTTTTTT
TRBJ2-3,once,NA,TRBV11-3,CASSFRGSRDTQYF,TGTGCCAGCAGCTTCCGAGGGAGCAGAGATACGCAGTATTTT
TRBJ1-5,few,NA,TRBV6-2/TRBV6-3,CASSGASNQPQHF,TGTGCCAGCAGCGGGGCGAGCAATCAGCCCCAGCATTTT
TRBJ1-6,NA,TRBD1,TRBV27,CASSRTGTVDSPLHF,TGTGCCAGCAGTCGCACCGGGACAGTAGACTCACCCCTCCACTTT
TRBJ1-6,NA,TRBD1,TRBV5-1,CASSLEMGQGPNSPLHF,TGCGCCAGCAGCTTGGAGATGGGACAGGGGCCGAATTCACCCCTCCACTTT
TRBJ2-5,once,TRBD2,TRBV27,CASSPTSGDQETQYF,TGTGCCAGCAGCCCGACTAGCGGAGACCAAGAGACCCAGTACTTC
TRBJ2-5,few,NA,TRBV18,CASSPNGIRQETQYF,TGTGCCAGCTCACCAAACGGAATCAGGCAAGAGACCCAGTACTTC
TRBJ1-5,NA,TRBD1,TRBV18,CASSEGQENQPQHF,TGTGCCAGCTCGGAGGGACAGGAGAATCAGCCCCAGCATTTT
TRBJ2-5,NA,NA,TRBV2,CASSPRGIGVQETQYF,TGTGCCAGCAGCCCTCGGGGTATCGGAGTCCAAGAGACCCAGTACTTC
TRBJ1-5,NA,TRBD1,TRBV28,CASRGPTGGGQPQHF,TGTGCCAGCAGGGGCCCGACAGGGGGCGGACAGCCCCAGCATTTT
TRBJ1-1,NA,TRBD1,TRBV5-1,CASSLGTGGPEAFF,TGCGCCAGCAGCTTGGGGACAGGGGGACCTGAAGCTTTCTTT
TRBJ1-3,NA,TRBD1,TRBV7-6,CASSLGTGVDSGNTIYF,TGTGCCAGCAGTTTGGGGACAGGGGTTGACTCTGGAAACACCATATATTTT
TRBJ2-5,NA,NA,TRBV3-1/TRBV3-2,CASSQDLGAGRGETQYF,TGTGCCAGCAGCCAAGATTTAGGGGCGGGACGGGGAGAGACCCAGTACTTC
TRBJ2-3,NA,TRBD2,TRBV9,CASSDAGGPDTQYF,TGTGCCAGCAGCGATGCGGGGGGGCCAGATACGCAGTATTTT
TRBJ1-1,NA,NA,TRBV5-4,CASRIGQQYTEAFF,TGTGCCAGCAGGATAGGACAACAGTACACTGAAGCTTTCTTT
TRBJ1-3,NA,NA,TRBV27,CASSFTSGSGNTIYF,TGTGCCAGCAGTTTCACATCAGGATCTGGAAACACCATATATTTT
TRBJ1-5,NA,TRBD1,TRBV19,CASSIGGQAKFQPQHF,TGTGCCAGTAGTATAGGGGGACAGGCAAAATTTCAGCCCCAGCATTTT
TRBJ1-1,NA,NA,TRBV6-5,CASSYSGGSEAFF,TGTGCCAGCAGTTACTCGGGCGGGTCTGAAGCTTTCTTT
TRBJ2-6,NA,TRBD1,TRBV7-6,CASSQRQGSGANVLTF,TGTGCCAGCAGCCAAAGACAGGGCTCTGGGGCCAACGTCCTGACTTTC
TRBJ1-1,NA,NA,TRBV11-1,CASSLITEAFF,TGTGCCAGCAGCCTTATCACTGAAGCTTTCTTT
TRBJ1-1,NA,NA,TRBV5-4,CASSFGRGHTEAFF,TGTGCCAGCAGCTTCGGCAGGGGACACACTGAAGCTTTCTTT
TRBJ2-1,NA,TRBD2,TRBV18,CASLGAGDSYNEQFF,TGTGCCAGCCTGGGAGCGGGAGATTCCTACAATGAGCAGTTCTTC
TRBJ2-7,NA,TRBD2,TRBV27,CASTRSSGGYEQYF,TGTGCCAGCACCAGATCTAGCGGGGGCTACGAGCAGTACTTC
TRBJ1-1,NA,NA,TRBV28,CASSLNTGTNTEAFF,TGTGCCAGCAGTTTAAACACAGGGACGAACACTGAAGCTTTCTTT
TRBJ2-1,once,TRBD2,TRBV28,CASRFTVGLAGYNEQFF,TGTGCCAGCAGGTTTACGGTGGGACTAGCGGGGTACAATGAGCAGTTCTTC
TRBJ1-2,NA,TRBD1,TRBV7-2,CASSTNRGEGYTF,TGTGCCAGCAGCACGAACAGGGGGGAGGGCTACACCTTC
TRBJ2-7,NA,TRBD2,TRBV19,CASRGLAGSYEQYF,TGTGCCAGTAGGGGACTAGCGGGATCCTACGAGCAGTACTTC
TRBJ1-6,NA,TRBD1,TRBV5-8,CASTPGGMISPLHF,TGTGCCAGCACCCCAGGGGGCATGATTTCACCCCTCCACTTT
TRBJ1-4,NA,NA,TRBV21-1,CASTSRDKLGVTNEKLFF,TGTGCCAGCACCTCAAGGGACAAATTAGGGGTAACTAATGAAAAACTGTTTTTT
TRBJ1-1,NA,TRBD1,TRBV19,CASSSRQGPITEAFF,TGTGCCAGTAGTTCTAGACAGGGACCGATCACTGAAGCTTTCTTT
TRBJ1-5,once,TRBD1,TRBV18,CASSLGTGGKWQPQHF,TGTGCCAGCTCACTCGGGACAGGGGGTAAATGGCAGCCCCAGCATTTT
TRBJ2-7,NA,TRBD2,TRBV11-2,CASSLAAGTSGRVPYEQYF,TGTGCCAGCAGCTTAGCGGCCGGGACTAGCGGGAGGGTACCCTACGAGCAGTACTTC
TRBJ1-1,NA,TRBD1,TRBV9,CASSVGHRGGTEAFF,TGTGCCAGCAGCGTAGGTCACAGGGGGGGCACTGAAGCTTTCTTT
TRBJ2-7,NA,NA,TRBV5-5,CASSLYRGYEQYF,TGTGCCAGCAGCTTGTATAGGGGCTACGAGCAGTACTTC
TRBJ2-2,NA,TRBD2,TRBV6-4,CASSQLAGGLNTGELFF,TGTGCCAGCAGCCAACTAGCGGGGGGGCTGAACACCGGGGAGCTGTTTTTT
TRBJ2-7,many,NA,TRBV5-6,CASSLAYVGSYEQYF,TGTGCCAGCAGCTTGGCCTATGTCGGCTCCTACGAGCAGTACTTC
TRBJ1-1,once,NA,TRBV27,CASSLFGGRNTEAFF,TGTGCCAGCAGTTTATTTGGCGGGAGGAACACTGAAGCTTTCTTT
TRBJ1-5,NA,TRBD1,TRBV6-6,CASSYQGRGSNQPQHF,TGTGCCAGCAGTTACCAGGGCAGGGGGAGCAATCAGCCCCAGCATTTT
TRBJ1-1,medium-sized,NA,TRBV6-5,CAVKDREYTEAFF,TGTGCTGTCAAGGACAGAGAATACACTGAAGCTTTCTTT
TRBJ2-3,NA,TRBD1,TRBV27,CASSPDRSSTDTQYF,TGTGCCAGCAGCCCGGACAGGTCTAGCACAGATACGCAGTATTTT
TRBJ2-6,NA,NA,TRBV7-2,CASCRSSGANVLTF,TGTGCCAGCTGCCGGAGCTCTGGGGCCAACGTCCTGACTTTC